This T cell receptor (beta chain) was sequenced during a study of T cell repertoires in cytomegalovirus infection. Study-wide context: CMV epitopes, recently identified HLA-C-restricted and well-studied HLA-B-restricted, were used.

MiXCR, run by TCRdb on the reads, gives a single entry per CDR3 protein. The sample yields 900,000 to 950,000 distinct CDR3 sequences, 30% to 40% seen once. The table lists this clonotype with many counts. Its specificity is unknown. The sequences come from cultured CD8+ T cells from PBMCs, collected from culture after CMV antigen stimulation. This clonotype was sampled from a human donor in good health (CMV status not recorded). Some clones in this sample may be carry-over from other donors' samples.

The CDR3 loop reads CASSLRARTDTQYF. The DNA of the CDR3 is TGTGCCAGCAGTTTAAGGGCCAGAACAGATACGCAGTATTTT. The J gene is TRBJ2-3, the V gene TRBV27; D not resolved. The CDR3 is 14 amino acids. Germline values: CDR1 MNHEY, CDR2 SMNVEV (reference sequence). V was shortened by 2 bases and J by 3 bases, with 9 bases between the two germline ends.